These 18 T cell receptor beta chains share one sample of origin, sequenced in a study of circulating and synovial CD4+ cells in juvenile arthritis. The table came from immunoSEQ multiplex PCR; TCRdb's copy has only in-frame clones and leaves some out. The repertoire includes under 40,000 clones, about 94% of them detected once, and approximately 2.8% sits in the top ten. Sequenced input: CD4+ T cells from blood. These receptors all come from a human donor with juvenile idiopathic arthritis.

Here the CDR3 DNA reads TGTGCCAGCAAGGCAGGGACTAGCCTCACAGATACGCAGTATTTT. This encodes CASKAGTSLTDTQYF. V is TRBV27 and J is TRBJ2-3, with TRBD2 matching over 9 bases. V lost 7 bases, J lost 2 bases, and 7 bases stayed unmatched. This CDR3 region has 15 residues. The germline V gene has CDR1 MNHEY and CDR2 SMNVEV (reference sequence).

With respect to this clone: Germline is not matched at one junction end, which may reflect a read error. The genes are TRBV2 and TRBJ2-7; 11 bases fit TRBD2. The CDR3 has 12 residues. CDR1 is SNHLY and CDR2 is FYNNEI in the germline V gene. The CDR3 reads CASSELAGGSDF. In nucleotides, the CDR3 is TGTGCCAGCAGTGAACTAGCGGGAGGTTCGGACTTC.

This chain connects TRBV25-1 to TRBJ2-3; D call uncertain. Germline loops: CDR1 MGHDK, CDR2 SYGVNS. This CDR3 has 16 amino acids. Trimming pared 4 bases from V and 0 bases from J, leaving 14 bases between. DNA of the CDR3: TGTGCCAGCAGTGTAGGCGGTCCGCCTAGCACAGATACGCAGTATTTT. Its protein is CASSVGGPPSTDTQYF. The variable domain in full, with the rest retrieved from reference TRBV25-1 and TRBJ2-3, is EADIYQTPRYLVIGTGKKITLECSQTMGHDKMYWYQQDPGMELHLIHYSYGVNSTEKGDLSSESTVSRIRTEHFPLTLESARPSHTSQYLCASSVGGPPSTDTQYFGPGTRLTVL.

The chain employs TRBV10-2 and TRBJ2-7, with 9 bases fitting TRBD2. CDR1 is WSHSY and CDR2 is SAAADI in the germline V gene. V dropped 4 bases and J dropped 6; count of bases not matched to a gene: 4. CDR3 length: 13 amino acids. Written as DNA, the CDR3 is TGCGCCAGCAGTGCCGGGACTAGCAGCGAGCAGTACTTC. Translation: CASSAGTSSEQYF.

The table lists this clone with a count of one. The J gene is TRBJ1-1, the V gene TRBV6-6, with 7 bases aligning to TRBD1. There are 11 residues in the CDR3. Unmatched junction bases numbered 7, after V lost 7 bases and J lost 11 bases. Germline V gene data show CDR1 as MNHNY and CDR2 as SVGAGI (reference sequence). The DNA of the CDR3 is TGTGCCAGCACCAACAGGGGAACGGCTTTCTTT. As protein: CASTNRGTAFF.

This clone was recorded a few times. V is TRBV2 and J is TRBJ1-4; D possibly corresponds to TRBD1 (5 bases). The CDR3 consists of 16 residues. V gave up 4 bases and J gave up 4 bases, with 16 bases separating them. Germline CDR1 and CDR2: SNHLY and FYNNEI. The DNA of the CDR3 is TGTGCCAGCAGTGCACAGCGTGTGGGGGGTAATGAAAAACTGTTTTTT. It translates to CASSAQRVGGNEKLFF.

This clone was picked up one time. The gene calls are TRBV5-1 and TRBJ1-2, with D perhaps matching TRBD1 (5 bases). This CDR3 has 14 residues. Trimming removed 0 bases from V and 2 bases from J, with 8 bases in between. CDR1 SGHRS and CDR2 YFSETQ come from the germline V gene. The CDR3 nucleotides are TGCGCCAGCAGCTTGGGGGGCGCGAACTATGGCTACACCTTC. Protein: CASSLGGANYGYTF. Full variable domain (missing parts from reference TRBV5-1 and TRBJ1-2): KAGVTQTPRYLIKTRGQQVTLSCSPISGHRSVSWYQQTPGQGLQFLFEYFSETQRNKGNFPGRFSGRQFSNSRSEMNVSTLELGDSALYLCASSLGGANYGYTFGSGTRLTVV.

This clone was seen a single time. The chain recombines TRBV30 with TRBJ2-7; 9 bases agree with TRBD2. The CDR3 spans 14 residues. Unmatched junction bases numbered 3, after V lost 1 base and J lost 2 bases. The germline V gene encodes CDR1 GTSNPN and CDR2 SVGIG (reference sequence). Here the CDR3 DNA reads TGTGCCTGGAGTGCCCCTAGCGGGGCCTACGAGCAGTACTTC. Translation: CAWSAPSGAYEQYF.

The V and J genes are TRBV29-1 and TRBJ2-7, with D tentatively TRBD2 (5 bases). V was pared by 7 bases and J by 3 bases, with 16 bases between. The CDR3 length is 13 residues. The germline V gene has CDR1 SQVTM and CDR2 ANQGSEA. The CDR3 nucleotides read TGCAGCGGGGCGTTAGGACTGAACTACGAGCAGTACTTC. The encoded protein is CSGALGLNYEQYF.

The V gene is TRBV28, the J gene TRBJ1-1, with D unclear. Germline V gene sequence: CDR1 MDHEN, CDR2 SYDVKM. The V end lost 6 bases, the J end lost 1 base, and 15 bases lay between the germline ends. The CDR3 has 15 amino acids. CDR3 residues: CASSPIQARNTEAFF. The CDR3 bases are TGTGCCAGCAGCCCGATTCAAGCTCGGAACACTGAAGCTTTCTTT.

The chain links TRBV10-3 to TRBJ1-1, with a weak D call TRBD1 (5 bases). The CDR3 sequence is 13 residues long. Per germline, CDR1 ENHRY and CDR2 SYGVKD. Trimming removed 0 bases from V and 6 bases from J, with 8 bases in between. CDR3 nucleotide sequence: TGTGCCATCAGTGAGTCGGCCAGGGCTGAAGCTTTCTTT. As protein: CAISESARAEAFF.

The chain joins TRBV11-1 to TRBJ2-1; D unclear. Between the trimmed V and J ends, which lost 1 base and 8 bases, there was a span of 12 bases. Germline V lookup: CDR1 SGHAT, CDR2 FQDESV (reference sequence). The CDR3 totals 14 residues. The CDR3 spells CASSLESRSYEQFF. DNA for the CDR3: TGTGCCAGCAGCTTAGAATCTAGGTCTTATGAGCAGTTCTTC.

The chain uses TRBV29-1 and TRBJ2-1, with D possibly TRBD2 on 11 matching bases. The CDR3 has 19 amino acids. Per the germline V gene, CDR1 is SQVTM and CDR2 is ANQGSEA. Trimming took 6 bases from V and 1 from J, leaving 28 bases between them. CDR3 coding DNA: TGCAGCGTGGCTGCCGGGACAGGGGCTAGCGGGAGGTCCTACAATGAGCAGTTCTTC. It is translated as CSVAAGTGASGRSYNEQFF.

The genes are TRBV30 and TRBJ1-2; 10 nucleotides agree with TRBD1. CDR3 size: 14 residues. The germline gives CDR1 GTSNPN, CDR2 SVGIG (reference sequence). V was clipped by 4 bases and J by 5 bases; unmatched bases: 7. In DNA form, the CDR3 reads TGTGCCTGGACTGTGGGGACAGGGGATTATGGCTACACCTTC. Translating it yields CAWTVGTGDYGYTF. Looking up the rest from reference TRBV30 and TRBJ1-2 gives the full variable domain: SQTIHQWPATLVQPVGSPLSLECTVEGTSNPNLYWYRQAAGRGLQLLFYSVGIGQISSEVPQNLSASRPQDRQFILSSKKLLLSDSGFYLCAWTVGTGDYGYTFGSGTRLTVV.

The chain uses TRBV6-1 and TRBJ1-4; 7 nucleotides align to TRBD1. The CDR3 sequence is 14 residues long. Germline values: CDR1 MNHNS, CDR2 SASEGT. Unmatched junction bases numbered 6, after V lost 4 bases and J lost 7 bases. CDR3 DNA sequence: TGTGCCAGCAGTGGTACAGGGGTGAGTGAAAAACTGTTTTTT. Amino acids: CASSGTGVSEKLFF.

In nucleotides, the CDR3 is TGTGCCAGCAGCCCCCATTTACTAGCGGGAGTAACCGGGGAGCTGTTTTTT. Its protein product is CASSPHLLAGVTGELFF. The V gene is TRBV7-2, the J gene TRBJ2-2; 11 nucleotides align to TRBD2. Germline CDR1 is SGHTA and CDR2 is FQGNSA. J gave up 5 bases and V 5 bases, and 10 bases lay outside the gene matches. The CDR3 spans 17 residues.

This rearrangement joins TRBV7-8 to TRBJ2-5; D is ambiguous. Deletions cut 3 bases from V and 5 bases from J, with 10 bases between. The CDR3 is 13 residues long. CDR1 is SGHVS, CDR2 FQNEAQ, per germline. This chain's CDR3 is CASSFSVWETQYF. The CDR3 DNA reads TGTGCCAGCAGCTTCAGTGTTTGGGAGACCCAGTACTTC.

The gene calls are TRBV4-1 and TRBJ2-5, with D possibly TRBD1 on 6 matching bases. The CDR3 is made up of 15 amino acids. Germline V gene data show CDR1 as MGHRA and CDR2 as YSYEKL. V was trimmed by 4 bases and J by 1 base, leaving 13 bases between them. CDR3 in DNA: TGCGCCAGCAGCCGGACAGAAGGGGGCCAAGAGACCCAGTACTTC. Its translation is CASSRTEGGQETQYF.